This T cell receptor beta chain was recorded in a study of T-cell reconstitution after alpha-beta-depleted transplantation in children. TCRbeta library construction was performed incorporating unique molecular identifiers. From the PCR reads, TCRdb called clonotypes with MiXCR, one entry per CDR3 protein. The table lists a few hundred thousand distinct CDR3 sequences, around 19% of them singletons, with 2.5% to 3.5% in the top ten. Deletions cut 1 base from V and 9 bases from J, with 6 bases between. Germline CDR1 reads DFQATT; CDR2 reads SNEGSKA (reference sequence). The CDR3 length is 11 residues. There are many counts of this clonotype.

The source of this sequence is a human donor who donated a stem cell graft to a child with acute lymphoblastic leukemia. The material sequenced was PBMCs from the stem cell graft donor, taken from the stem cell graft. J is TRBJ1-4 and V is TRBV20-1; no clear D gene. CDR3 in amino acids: CSARVPKKLFF. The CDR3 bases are TGCAGTGCTAGAGTGCCCAAAAAACTGTTTTTT.